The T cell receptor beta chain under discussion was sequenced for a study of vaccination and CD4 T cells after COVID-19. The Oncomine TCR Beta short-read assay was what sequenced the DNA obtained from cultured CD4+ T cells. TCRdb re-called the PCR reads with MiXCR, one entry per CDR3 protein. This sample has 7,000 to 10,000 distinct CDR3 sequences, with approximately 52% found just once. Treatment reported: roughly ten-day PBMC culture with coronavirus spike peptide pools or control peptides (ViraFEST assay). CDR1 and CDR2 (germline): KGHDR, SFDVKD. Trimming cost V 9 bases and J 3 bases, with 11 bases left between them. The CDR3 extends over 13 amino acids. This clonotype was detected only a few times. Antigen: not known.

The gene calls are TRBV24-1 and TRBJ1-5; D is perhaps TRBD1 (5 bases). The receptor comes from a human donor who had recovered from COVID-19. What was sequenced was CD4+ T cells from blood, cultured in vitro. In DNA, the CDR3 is TGTGCCACCCGGGGACGGATCAATCAGCCCCAGCATTTT. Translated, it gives CATRGRINQPQHF.